A single sample is the source of the 6 T cell receptor beta chains below, sequenced in a study of T cells in narcolepsy (dated by TCRdb to the late 2010s). The library was generated by the immunoSEQ multiplex PCR assay. TCRdb took over this immuneACCESS table, retaining in-frame rearrangements with V and J assigned. Such tables are incomplete; in checked studies, under half of the missing clones stem from an unresolved V gene, and the remainder is unexplained. In all, the sample holds approximately 40,000 clones, and about 87% of those were seen once. More than 0.9% of the sample lies in the top ten. The sample taken for sequencing was CD45RA- memory CD4+ T cells from PBMCs. What the cell subset or site label conveys for this sample: memory T cells sorted ex vivo from peripheral blood. These TCRs come from a human donor with narcolepsy.

This clone is a singleton in its sample. This sequence joins TRBV28 and TRBJ2-7; the match to TRBD1 covers 8 bases. The germline V gene encodes CDR1 MDHEN and CDR2 SYDVKM. V shed 4 bases and J 4 bases; nucleotides not matched to a gene: 9. The CDR3 is 15 amino acids. The CDR3 DNA is TGTGCCAGCAGTTCGCAGGGGGCCCAGGTATACGAGCAGTACTTC. This codes for CASSSQGAQVYEQYF.

V usage is TRBV2 and J usage is TRBJ1-3, with D possibly matching TRBD1 (5 bases). V was trimmed by 7 bases and J by 1 base, leaving 14 bases between them. CDR1 is SNHLY, CDR2 FYNNEI, per germline. The CDR3 contains 15 residues. The DNA for the CDR3 is TGTGCCAGCATAGGGGACCCTACTTCTGGAAACACCATATATTTT. Translating gives CASIGDPTSGNTIYF.

V gene TRBV6-1 combines with J gene TRBJ2-5; D call uncertain. The CDR3 is 13 residues long. Between the trimmed V and J ends, which lost 5 bases and 5 bases, there was a span of 12 bases. Germline CDR1 is MNHNS and CDR2 is SASEGT. The CDR3 loop is CASSRGDGETQYF. The CDR3 coding sequence is TGTGCCAGCAGTCGAGGAGACGGGGAGACCCAGTACTTC.

The chain couples TRBV30 to TRBJ2-5; 11 bases are shared with TRBD1. Trimming took 3 bases from V and 2 from J; bases not matched to a gene: 5. This CDR3 has 15 residues. Germline loops: CDR1 GTSNPN, CDR2 SVGIG (reference sequence). The CDR3 spells CAWREGQGVQETQYF. The DNA for the CDR3 is TGTGCCTGGAGGGAGGGACAGGGGGTGCAAGAGACCCAGTACTTC. Together with reference TRBV30 and TRBJ2-5, the CDR3 gives the full variable domain: SQTIHQWPATLVQPVGSPLSLECTVEGTSNPNLYWYRQAAGRGLQLLFYSVGIGQISSEVPQNLSASRPQDRQFILSSKKLLLSDSGFYLCAWREGQGVQETQYFGPGTRLLVL.

The chain carries TRBV11-2 and TRBJ2-7; the match to TRBD2 covers 12 bases. The CDR3 length is 18 residues. V was clipped by 1 base and J by 4 bases; unmatched bases: 11. Germline V gene data show CDR1 as SGHAT and CDR2 as FQNNGV. Here the CDR3 reads CASSLGLAGVSKPYEQYF. The CDR3 DNA is TGTGCCAGCAGCTTAGGACTAGCGGGAGTCTCAAAACCTTACGAGCAGTACTTC. Using reference TRBV11-2 and TRBJ2-7 for the parts outside the CDR3, the full variable domain is EAGVAQSPRYKIIEKRQSVAFWCNPISGHATLYWYQQILGQGPKLLIQFQNNGVVDDSQLPKDRFSAERLKGVDSTLKIQPAKLEDSAVYLCASSLGLAGVSKPYEQYFGPGTRLTVT.

This chain uses TRBV6-1 with TRBJ1-2; 11 bases agree with TRBD1. With 3 bases clipped from V and 7 bases from J, the junction kept 4 bases outside the gene matches. Germline values: CDR1 MNHNS, CDR2 SASEGT. The CDR3 spans 14 residues. CDR3 sequence reads: CASSEGQGVGGYTF. DNA for the CDR3: TGTGCCAGCAGTGAGGGACAGGGGGTCGGTGGCTACACCTTC.